These 27 T cell receptor beta chains came from one sample sequenced in a study of OX40 agonist ivuxolimab in advanced cancers. The library relied on the immunoSEQ multiplex PCR assay. TCRdb carries this immuneACCESS record with in-frame sequences only. Its versions omit some clonotypes, under half of them owing to an unresolved V gene in the studies checked, with the rest unexplained. The sample table contains some 27,000 clones; only one count was recorded for about 80% of them. The ten largest clones add up to roughly 10% of the sample. This material consisted of CD4+ or CD8+ T cells sorted from blood, taken in a trial of the OX40 agonist ivuxolimab. These receptors were obtained from an adult with an advanced solid tumor such as melanoma, head and neck, liver or kidney cancer.

This chain links TRBV4-3 with TRBJ1-4, with a tentative D call TRBD1 (5 bases). V lost 0 bases to trimming and J lost 8 bases, with 16 bases between them. The CDR3 runs to 16 residues. Germline CDR1 reads LGHNA; CDR2 reads YSLEER. The chain's CDR3 is CASSQELGQGGEKLFF. As DNA, the CDR3 is TGCGCCAGCAGCCAAGAACTAGGGCAGGGAGGGGAAAAACTGTTTTTT.

The chain recombines TRBV7-9 with TRBJ2-5, with a tentative D call TRBD1 (7 bases). Trimming took off 4 bases at V and 5 bases at J, with 20 bases between the two ends. Germline CDR1 reads SEHNR; CDR2 reads FQNEAQ (reference sequence). CDR3 length: 16 residues. The CDR3 DNA is TGTGCCAGCAGCTACGACTTCCAGGGGGGCGGGGAGACCCAGTACTTC. Translated: CASSYDFQGGGETQYF.

J is TRBJ2-3 and V is TRBV13; 7 positions match TRBD2. Germline-derived CDR1 and CDR2 are PRHDT and FYEKMQ (reference sequence). This CDR3 comprises 14 residues. The junction had 3 bases not matched to a gene; V was cut back by 4 bases and J by 2 bases. As DNA, the CDR3 is TGTGCCAGCAGCTCGCGACTAGCCACAGATACGCAGTATTTT. Its protein is CASSSRLATDTQYF.

V usage is TRBV9 and J usage is TRBJ2-3; either TRBD1 or TRBD2 may supply D (7 bases each). The CDR3 runs to 17 residues. Trimming stripped 3 bases from V and 5 bases from J, with 22 bases between. The V gene's germline CDR1 is SGDLS and CDR2 YYNGEE. The CDR3 bases are TGTGCCAGCAGCGCGCCGAGGGAGGGGGCTTACATAGATACGCAGTATTTT. Amino acid sequence: CASSAPREGAYIDTQYF. Variable domain in full (rest from reference TRBV9 and TRBJ2-3): DSGVTQTPKHLITATGQRVTLRCSPRSGDLSVYWYQQSLDQGLQFLIQYYNGEERAKGNILERFSAQQFPDLHSELNLSSLELGDSALYFCASSAPREGAYIDTQYFGPGTRLTVL.

In this sample, this clone turned up once. The rearrangement uses TRBV6-5 and TRBJ2-3; D may be TRBD2 (7 bases). The germline CDR1 and CDR2 sequences are MNHEY and SVGAGI. V was cut by 7 bases and J by 0 bases, with 14 bases left in between. The CDR3 spans 15 residues. CDR3 DNA sequence: TGTGCCAGCAAAAAAGGGGGGGTTAGCACAGATACGCAGTATTTT. Its protein product is CASKKGGVSTDTQYF.

The CDR3 here is CASSWGTLKTQYF. The CDR3 DNA sequence: TGTGCCAGCAGCTGGGGGACGTTGAAGACCCAGTACTTC. The rearrangement links TRBV7-3 to TRBJ2-5; the D gene could be TRBD1 or TRBD2 (5 bases each). Trimming left V 4 bases short and J 6 bases short, with 12 bases between. The CDR3 totals 13 residues. Germline CDR1 reads SGHTA; CDR2 reads FQGTGA.

Concerning this clone: Other DNA sequences in the same sample also yield this CDR3. The genes are TRBV5-1 and TRBJ2-5; 9 bases map to TRBD2. Trimming cost V 4 bases and J 5 bases; bases outside gene matches: 12. CDR1 and CDR2 from the germline V gene are SGHRS and YFSETQ. CDR3 length: 16 amino acids. The CDR3 nucleotides are TGCGCCAGCAGCATCCTGGGACTAGCAGCGGGGGAGACCCAGTACTTC. Its protein is CASSILGLAAGETQYF.

As for this clone: The identical CDR3 is also encoded by other nucleotide sequences in the sample. V usage is TRBV5-4 and J usage is TRBJ1-2; D perhaps matches TRBD1 (5 bases). CDR1 and CDR2 from the germline V gene are SGHNT and YYREEE (reference sequence). CDR3 length equals 12 residues. V shed 4 bases and J shed 4 bases, with 8 bases lying between them. CDR3 residues: CASSAGGYGYTF. The CDR3 region has the DNA TGTGCCAGCAGCGCCGGGGGCTATGGCTACACCTTC.

As regards this clone: The same CDR3 is also encoded by other DNA sequences in this sample. The V call is TRBV19, the J call TRBJ2-1, with a tentative D call TRBD1 (5 bases). The V and J ends lost 1 base and 5 bases respectively, with 6 bases between them. Germline lookup yields CDR1 LNHDA and CDR2 SQIVND (reference sequence). The CDR3 covers 13 residues. The CDR3 sequence is CASSIGGNNEQFF. Here the CDR3 DNA reads TGTGCCAGTAGTATAGGGGGCAACAATGAGCAGTTCTTC.

There are a few counts of this clone. This chain connects TRBV27 to TRBJ2-1; D not resolved. The CDR3 is made up of 13 amino acids. Germline CDR1 is MNHEY and CDR2 is SMNVEV (reference sequence). Trimming stripped 0 bases from V and 7 bases from J, with 7 bases between. Here the CDR3 DNA reads TGTGCCAGCAGTTTATCTTGGGGAAATGAGCAGTTCTTC. Its protein is CASSLSWGNEQFF.

The chain carries TRBV2 and TRBJ2-3, with D possibly called TRBD1 or TRBD2 (5 bases each). Germline values: CDR1 SNHLY, CDR2 FYNNEI. Trimming shortened V by 10 bases and J by 2 bases, and 13 bases separated the two germline ends. The CDR3 runs 13 residues. The CDR3 here is CATWDQPTDTQYF. DNA of the CDR3: TGTGCCACTTGGGACCAACCCACAGATACGCAGTATTTT.

The rearrangement links TRBV7-2 to TRBJ1-2, with 10 bases that match TRBD1. This CDR3 region has 16 residues. Germline CDR1 and CDR2: SGHTA and FQGNSA. V gave up 5 bases and J gave up 7 bases; unmatched junction bases: 13. CDR3 DNA sequence: TGTGCCAGCAGCCCTAGACAGGGGGCTCGGGTGGGTGGCTACACCTTC. Its translation: CASSPRQGARVGGYTF.

V usage is TRBV27 and J usage is TRBJ1-1, with D maybe TRBD1 (6 bases). The germline V gene has CDR1 MNHEY and CDR2 SMNVEV (reference sequence). Deletions cut 8 bases from V and 5 bases from J, with 15 bases between. The CDR3 sequence is 13 residues long. The CDR3 DNA is TGTGCCAGCCGGGGGGGGCAGGGAACTGAAGCTTTCTTT. Its translation is CASRGGQGTEAFF.

The rearrangement links TRBV18 to TRBJ2-7; 8 nucleotides line up with TRBD1. V lost 8 bases, J lost 0 bases, and 6 bases stayed unmatched. This CDR3 region has 14 residues. Germline CDR1 and CDR2: KGHSH and LQKENI. The CDR3 DNA follows: TGTGCCAGCCTGGGGACAGGTGGCTCCTACGAGCAGTACTTC. As protein: CASLGTGGSYEQYF.

The V call is TRBV19, the J call TRBJ2-2, with D tentatively TRBD2 (6 bases). Germline V lookup: CDR1 LNHDA, CDR2 SQIVND (reference sequence). Between the trimmed V and J ends, which lost 7 bases and 4 bases, there was a span of 22 bases. This CDR3 is built from 17 residues. CDR3 in DNA: TGTGCCAGTACCCCATTAGGCCGGGGGATTGGCACCGGGGAGCTGTTTTTT. Amino acid sequence: CASTPLGRGIGTGELFF.

This clone was counted a few times. The chain couples TRBV10-3 to TRBJ1-3; perhaps TRBD1 as D (6 bases). The CDR3 has 16 amino acids. Trimming cost V 2 bases and J 0 bases, with 11 bases left between them. The germline V gene encodes CDR1 ENHRY and CDR2 SYGVKD. The CDR3 DNA reads TGTGCCATCAGTGAGGACAGGACGAGCTCTGGAAACACCATATATTTT. This codes for CAISEDRTSSGNTIYF.

The J gene is TRBJ1-2, the V gene TRBV11-2, with a tentative D call TRBD1 (6 bases). The CDR3 consists of 14 residues. Germline loops: CDR1 SGHAT, CDR2 FQNNGV. V lost 0 bases to trimming and J lost 8 bases, with 13 bases between them. The CDR3 protein is CASSLEAGAIGYTF. The CDR3 DNA sequence: TGTGCCAGCAGCTTAGAGGCAGGGGCGATAGGCTACACCTTC.

The chain links TRBV4-3 to TRBJ1-3, with D maybe TRBD1 (5 bases). The CDR3 consists of 15 residues. Trimming pared 1 base from V and 6 bases from J, leaving 13 bases between. CDR1 is LGHNA, CDR2 YSLEER, per germline. The CDR3 DNA reads TGCGCCAGCAGCCAAGCCCCGGGGGGGGAAAACACCATATATTTT. Protein sequence: CASSQAPGGENTIYF.

CDR3 region: CASSLDPGGTYEQYF. CDR3 bases: TGTGCCAGCAGCTTGGATCCAGGGGGCACCTACGAGCAGTACTTC. The J gene is TRBJ2-7, the V gene TRBV5-4; 8 nucleotides line up with TRBD1. CDR1 is SGHNT and CDR2 is YYREEE in the germline V gene (reference sequence). J was trimmed by 2 bases and V by 0 bases; bases with no gene match: 4. This CDR3 is 15 amino acids long.

This chain joins TRBV7-9 and TRBJ2-7; D remains ambiguous. The CDR3 has 11 amino acids. V lost 4 bases to trimming and J lost 2 bases, with 3 bases between them. Germline V gives CDR1 SEHNR, CDR2 FQNEAQ (reference sequence). The CDR3 sequence is CASSSTYEQYF. CDR3 DNA: TGTGCCAGCAGCTCAACCTACGAGCAGTACTTC. Combining the CDR3 with reference TRBV7-9 and TRBJ2-7 gives the whole variable domain DTGVSQNPRHKITKRGQNVTFRCDPISEHNRLYWYRQTLGQGPEFLTYFQNEAQLEKSRLLSDRFSAERPKGSFSTLEIQRTEQGDSAMYLCASSSTYEQYFGPGTRLTVT.

This clone came up a few times. The chain employs TRBV6-5 and TRBJ1-2; tentatively, D is TRBD1 (6 bases). Per germline, CDR1 MNHEY and CDR2 SVGAGI. The CDR3 is 15 amino acids. V was clipped by 2 bases and J by 6 bases, with 16 bases between them. The CDR3 loop is CASSYLGGGPDGYTF. As DNA, the CDR3 is TGTGCCAGCAGTTACCTAGGGGGGGGGCCTGATGGCTACACCTTC.

The chain couples TRBV7-9 to TRBJ2-5; 16 positions agree with TRBD2. The CDR3 contains 18 residues. The trim removed 6 bases at V and 2 bases at J, leaving 9 bases unmatched. CDR1 and CDR2 (germline): SEHNR, FQNEAQ (reference sequence). The CDR3 DNA is TGTGCCAGCAGAACGGGACTAGCGGGGGGGCGTGGACAAGAGACCCAGTACTTC. This encodes CASRTGLAGGRGQETQYF.

The V and J genes are TRBV21-1 and TRBJ2-7. TRBV21-1 is shown as a pseudogene. The CDR3 spans 9 residues. The CDR3 protein is CARGFEQYF. In DNA, the CDR3 is TGTGCCAGAGGCTTCGAGCAGTACTTC.

The chain uses TRBV7-9 and TRBJ2-7, with 8 nucleotides matching TRBD1. The CDR3 consists of 15 residues. Trimming took 6 bases from V and 1 from J; bases not matched to a gene: 8. The germline V gene has CDR1 SEHNR and CDR2 FQNEAQ (reference sequence). Here the CDR3 reads CASRAGTGLSYEQYF. CDR3 bases: TGTGCCAGCAGAGCCGGGACAGGACTTTCCTACGAGCAGTACTTC. Full variable domain (rest looked up from reference TRBV7-9 and TRBJ2-7): DTGVSQNPRHKITKRGQNVTFRCDPISEHNRLYWYRQTLGQGPEFLTYFQNEAQLEKSRLLSDRFSAERPKGSFSTLEIQRTEQGDSAMYLCASRAGTGLSYEQYFGPGTRLTVT.

The gene calls are TRBV7-8 and TRBJ1-3; D gene uncertain. Trimming removed 5 bases from V and 6 bases from J, with 20 bases in between. From germline, CDR1 is SGHVS and CDR2 FQNEAQ. The CDR3 extends over 16 amino acids. CDR3 residues: CASSPPNGVGINTIYF. CDR3 sequence (DNA): TGTGCCAGCAGCCCCCCTAACGGGGTCGGGATAAACACCATATATTTT. Using reference TRBV7-8 and TRBJ1-3 for the parts outside the CDR3, the full variable domain is GAGVSQSPRYKVAKRGQDVALRCDPISGHVSLFWYQQALGQGPEFLTYFQNEAQLDKSGLPSDRFFAERPEGSVSTLKIQRTQQEDSAVYLCASSPPNGVGINTIYFGEGSWLTVV.

The chain links TRBV7-6 to TRBJ2-1; weak D call: TRBD2 (5 bases). The V gene lost 1 base and the J gene lost 0 bases, with 13 bases spanning the gap. This CDR3 comprises 17 residues. Germline CDR1 is SGHVS and CDR2 is FNYEAQ. The DNA of the CDR3 is TGTGCCAGCAGCTTAGGCAGCGGTGCGAGCTCCTACAATGAGCAGTTCTTC. The encoded protein is CASSLGSGASSYNEQFF.

The V call is TRBV4-2, the J call TRBJ2-2; TRBD2 aligns across 9 bases. This CDR3 comprises 18 residues. Germline CDR1 reads LGHNA; CDR2 reads YNFKEQ. Trimming cost V 0 bases and J 4 bases; bases outside gene matches: 9. In nucleotides, the CDR3 is TGTGCCAGCAGCCAAGATATGGCGGGGGGGTTCATCACCGGGGAGCTGTTTTTT. It encodes CASSQDMAGGFITGELFF.